This TCR beta chain was found in a study of blood T cells in healthy people across ages. Study overall: About one barcoded beta molecule was captured per two T cells (by template switching).

As to this clonotype: What it binds is not known.

CDR1 and CDR2 (germline): MNHEY, SVGEGT. V was shortened by 0 bases and J by 9 bases, with 10 bases between the two germline ends. The CDR3 covers 13 residues. Study-wide results and limits: With age, beta diversity per million T cells declined roughly linearly, significantly by 30 to 50. Diversity estimates drawn from one million T cells were deemed underestimates.

The use of a sample-barcoded 5' primer and a J-beta primer mix characterized a second PCR of about 6 to 12 cycles. One entry per CDR3 protein, called by TCRdb with MiXCR from the 5' RACE reads. Seen here are roughly 790,000 distinct CDR3 sequences, roughly 45% observed once, and the top ten hold approximately 22%. The sample comprised blood. The receptor was derived from a woman aged 55 to 70 in good health. This chain uses TRBV6-2 or TRBV6-3 with TRBJ2-3, with D perhaps assigned TRBD1 or TRBD2 (6 bases each). The CDR3 loop reads CASSYSGGHTQYF. The CDR3 nucleotides are TGTGCCAGCAGTTACTCTGGGGGGCACACGCAGTATTTT.